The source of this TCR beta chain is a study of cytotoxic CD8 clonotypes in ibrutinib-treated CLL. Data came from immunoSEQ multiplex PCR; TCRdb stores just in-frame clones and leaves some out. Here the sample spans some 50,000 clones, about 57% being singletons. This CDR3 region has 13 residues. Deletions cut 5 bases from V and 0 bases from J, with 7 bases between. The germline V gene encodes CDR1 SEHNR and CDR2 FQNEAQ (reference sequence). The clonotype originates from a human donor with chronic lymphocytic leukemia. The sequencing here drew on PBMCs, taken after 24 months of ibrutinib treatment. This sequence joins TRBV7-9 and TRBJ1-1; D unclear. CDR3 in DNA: TGTGCCAGCAGCCAAGACTTGAACACTGAAGCTTTCTTT. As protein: CASSQDLNTEAFF.